These T cell receptor beta chains were read from a single sample in a study of shared clonotypes between healthy human individuals. The assay was immunoSEQ multiplex PCR, and TCRdb's table has in-frame clones only and misses some. The sample gives some 650,000 clones, 95% to 98% of which show up once; 0.055% to 0.07% is in the top ten. Input material: naive CD4+ T cells sorted from blood. Source of these receptors: a woman aged 25 to 45 in good health. The CDR3 runs from the conserved cysteine through the conserved F or W. For some rows the clone size is stated as once, few or many, or as a class when expanded; others skip it.

V gene	CDR3 length	J gene	clone size	CDR3 protein
TRBV29-1	13	TRBJ2-5	-	CSGGLAGGETQYF
TRBV7-2	13	TRBJ1-5	-	CASSFTNNQPQHF
TRBV19	15	TRBJ2-3	-	CASSALTSGTDTQYF
TRBV4-2	19	TRBJ2-1	-	CASSQEGTSGASSYNEQFF
TRBV7-9	15	TRBJ2-5	-	CASSLNSGRGETQYF
TRBV5-1	17	TRBJ2-6	-	CASSFTGGYSGANVLTF
TRBV28	13	TRBJ2-7	-	CACRDSTSYEQYF
TRBV29-1	15	TRBJ2-7	-	CSVEVRVRGRYEQYF
TRBV13	17	TRBJ2-2	-	CASSSLDRGPDTGELFF
TRBV10-3	14	TRBJ1-3	-	CAISVPGSGNTIYF
TRBV9	14	TRBJ2-2	-	CASSVGPAAGELFF
TRBV7-9	14	TRBJ2-3	-	CASSPVGGGDTQYF
TRBV7-9	18	TRBJ1-6	-	CASSLGVAGLSYNSPLHF
TRBV11-2	16	TRBJ2-7	once	CASSLMGQGNIHEQYF
TRBV29-1	13	TRBJ2-2	-	CSVGGVNTGELFF
TRBV7-9	13	TRBJ1-5	-	CASQADRNQPQHF
TRBV28	13	TRBJ2-7	-	CASRIGRSYEQYF
TRBV30	13	TRBJ2-2	-	CAWSPPGAGELFF
TRBV6-5	14	TRBJ1-2	-	CASTSGDRFYGYTF
TRBV28	16	TRBJ1-1	-	CASSFWTANAGAEAFF
TRBV7-9	11	TRBJ2-1	-	CASSNINEQFF
TRBV18	13	TRBJ1-4	-	CASSFAENEKLFF
TRBV5-4	16	TRBJ2-1	-	CASKPRADRGYNEQFF